This TCR beta chain was documented in a study of shared clonotypes between healthy human individuals. Germline V CDR1 and CDR2: SGHTA, FQGNSA. CDR3 length equals 18 residues. V trimming: 2 bases; J trimming: 5 bases; junction bases outside the gene matches: 10. Clones were read by immunoSEQ multiplex PCR, and TCRdb kept only the in-frame ones, dropping some. Seen here are millions of clones, 95% observed once, and the top ten hold 0.13%. The rearrangement joins TRBV7-2 to TRBJ2-5; 14 bases are shared with TRBD2. This clonotype originated in a man younger than 35 in good health. Material for sequencing was naive CD4+ T cells sorted from blood. Subset in this sample: CD45RA+ positively selected. CDR3 sequence (DNA): TGTGCCAGCAGCTTATTTCAGACTAGCGGGAGGGCCGCCGAGACCCAGTACTTC. Amino acid sequence: CASSLFQTSGRAAETQYF.